This TCR beta chain was captured by sequencing in a study of OX40 agonist ivuxolimab in advanced cancers. Looking at the study overall: Ivuxolimab, which targeted the costimulatory receptor OX40 (CD134), was an agonistic, fully human IgG2 monoclonal antibody. The paper describes the monotherapy dose-escalation part (N of about 57 patients) of the phase I trial of ivuxolimab. Of the approximately 50 dose-escalation patients, hepatocellular carcinoma was present in 19, melanoma in approximately 15, renal cell carcinoma in 9 and head and neck cancer in 9. Partial responses were achieved by three dose-escalation patients, of whom one had hepatocellular carcinoma and two had cutaneous melanoma. Prior anti-PD-1, anti-PD-L1 or anti-CTLA-4 therapy was permitted, and 30% to 50% of dose-escalation patients had received checkpoint inhibitors. Peripheral TCRbeta sequencing was intended to test whether TCR sequence diversity was altered and clonal T-cell expansion was caused by ivuxolimab. In the dose-escalation cohort, around four fifths of patients were male, and the mean age was approximately 55 years, with a range of 23 to 79. Intravenous ivuxolimab was administered to patients every 2 weeks at six dose levels: 0.01, 0.1, 0.3, 1.5, 3 and 10 mg/kg. What the study reported, not specific to this receptor: The antigen specificity of the peripheral T cells that underwent clonal expansion was not determined. After ivuxolimab, expanded clones were on average more numerous among CD8+ T cells than among CD4+ T cells. In the 0.1-3.0 mg/kg groups, partial responders had among the lowest normalized peripheral clonal expansion, particularly in CD8+ T cells. Low levels of normalized T-cell clonal expansion were also shown by some nonresponding patients. Clonal expansion of both CD4+ and CD8+ blood T cells was observed from baseline to week 6 at doses 0.1 to 3.0 mg/kg.

To sequence the TCRbeta CDR3 region, genomic DNA was isolated from the sorted cells. The immunoSEQ Assay was used to sequence the TCRbeta CDR3 regions. This is the immuneACCESS table as TCRdb keeps it, with only in-frame sequences that have V and J called. A part of the clones is gone; compared with another copy, unresolved V genes explain less than half, and the rest is unexplained. The sample data list about 70,000 clones, and roughly 85% of these were observed just once. The top ten clonotypes cover 8% to 10% of the sample. The germline ends are 10 bases apart after V is trimmed by 2 bases and J by 5 bases. Counted from cysteine to phenylalanine, this CDR3 has 13 amino acids. The retained sequence is limited to the CDR3, 39 bases, with the frame set at the first base. The germline V gene encodes CDR1 SGHVS and CDR2 FNYEAQ. Patients with autoimmune disease history or receiving systemic immunosuppression were excluded from the trial. Peripheral blood for TCR sequencing was drawn from every dose cohort at baseline, at cycle 4 day 1 and at cycle 7 day 1. Samples came from an open-label, multicenter, first-in-human phase I dose-escalation trial of ivuxolimab. Adults with locally advanced or metastatic melanoma, renal cell carcinoma, hepatocellular carcinoma or head and neck squamous cell carcinoma were enrolled in the trial. Before TCR sequencing, CD4+ and CD8+ T cells were separately sorted from peripheral blood.

A word on this clone: This receptor's antigen is unknown. No qualities accompany the bases; no much larger clone lies one base away.

This clonotype originated in an adult with an advanced solid tumor such as melanoma, head and neck, liver or kidney cancer. Recombination connected TRBV7-6 to TRBJ2-7; the D call is tentative, TRBD1 or TRBD2, as each matches 5 bases. Here the sequenced sample was CD4+ or CD8+ T cells sorted from blood, taken in a trial of the OX40 agonist ivuxolimab. The sequence in DNA is TGTGCCAGCAGCTTACTGGGGGTGGACGAGCAGTACTTC. The resulting protein is CASSLLGVDEQYF.